This T cell receptor beta chain emerged from a study of cytomegalovirus exposure and HLA in healthy donors. The study, taken as a whole, reports: The records held CMV serostatus as the only immune exposure information. Later analysis found that TCR beta chains associated with HLA were more clonally expanded than other, equally common chains.

The PCR was carried out with 60 Vbeta primers and 13 Jbeta primers. Study processing details: Some 9.9 million of around 85 million unique TCR beta chains were shared, per a later count. Here immunoSEQ multiplex PCR was the method, and the copy in TCRdb shows in-frame clones only, minus some. The V and J calls and the clone size are those of that table, but D and trimming were determined from the DNA. The table lists roughly 100,000 clones, around 70% of them singletons, with 3.2% in the top ten. Donors likely had unrecorded immune exposures despite being nominally healthy when sampled. As concerns this clone: The target antigen is unknown.

This CDR3 comprises 15 residues. Germline assignment: CDR1 KGHSH and CDR2 LQKENI. V lost 0 bases to trimming and J lost 4 bases; unmatched junction nucleotides: 3. This chain uses TRBV18 with TRBJ2-5; the match to TRBD2 covers 9 bases. This receptor was obtained from a man aged 25-45 years in good health and CMV-seronegative. The sample taken for sequencing was PBMCs. The CDR3, as DNA: TGTGCCAGCTCACCACCGGCGGGAGGGTCAGAGACCCAGTACTTC. Amino acid sequence: CASSPPAGGSETQYF.